The 9 T cell receptor beta chains listed next were all sequenced from one sample in a study of memory CD4+ T cells and cytomegalovirus serostatus. Single viable CD3+CD4+CD8-CD45RO+ cells were sorted as the memory CD4+ T cells. Measured with immunoSEQ multiplex PCR; TCRdb has only the in-frame clones, and not every one. The repertoire holds about 54,000 clones, around 79% seen once, with around 2.5% in the top ten. Sequencing input: memory CD4+ T cells from blood. All receptors derive from an adult in good health and CMV-seropositive.

The rearrangement uses TRBV25-1 and TRBJ2-1, with D possibly being TRBD2 (6 bases). Per germline, CDR1 MGHDK and CDR2 SYGVNS. This CDR3 has 13 residues. V dropped 3 bases and J dropped 9 bases, with 12 bases sitting between them. The CDR3 DNA sequence: TGTGCCAGCAGTGAGCCAGAGCGGGTTGAGCAGTTCTTC. Its protein product is CASSEPERVEQFF. The variable domain in full, completed from reference TRBV25-1 and TRBJ2-1, reads EADIYQTPRYLVIGTGKKITLECSQTMGHDKMYWYQQDPGMELHLIHYSYGVNSTEKGDLSSESTVSRIRTEHFPLTLESARPSHTSQYLCASSEPERVEQFFGPGTRLTVL.

This chain joins TRBV5-1 and TRBJ2-1; D is ambiguous. Trimming left V 0 bases short and J 4 bases short, with 5 bases between. This CDR3 spans 13 amino acids. Germline V gene data show CDR1 as SGHRS and CDR2 as YFSETQ. The CDR3 loop is CASSLDGYNEQFF. The CDR3 nucleotides are TGCGCCAGCAGCTTGGACGGGTACAATGAGCAGTTCTTC.

The chain combines TRBV11-2 with TRBJ2-1, with TRBD2 matching 10 bases. Trimming removed 6 bases from V and 0 bases from J; junction bases left unmatched: 14. From germline, CDR1 is SGHAT and CDR2 FQNNGV. This CDR3 spans 19 amino acids. CDR3 nucleotide sequence: TGTGCCAGCAGTCGAGCCGGGACTAGCGTGACTGCCTCCTACAATGAGCAGTTCTTC. This gives the protein CASSRAGTSVTASYNEQFF.

This clone was counted ten times or more. The chain recombines TRBV5-4 with TRBJ2-5; D gene ambiguous. Germline V gives CDR1 SGHNT, CDR2 YYREEE (reference sequence). The V and J ends lost 4 bases and 4 bases respectively, with 11 bases between them. The CDR3 loop spans 13 amino acids. Here the CDR3 DNA reads TGTGCCAGCAGCATTTCTGTTCGAGAGACCCAGTACTTC. Its translation: CASSISVRETQYF.

The chain uses TRBV5-8 and TRBJ2-5; 8 nucleotides align to TRBD2. The germline V gene encodes CDR1 SGHTS and CDR2 YDEGEE. After removal of 4 bases from V and 4 bases from J, the junction contained 3 bases not matched to a gene. The CDR3 is made up of 13 amino acids. DNA of the CDR3: TGTGCCAGCAGCCGGGGGGGTCTAGAGACCCAGTACTTC. Residues: CASSRGGLETQYF.

J is TRBJ2-1 and V is TRBV28, with no clear D. With 5 bases removed from V and 9 bases from J, the gap between germline ends came to 11 bases. This CDR3 comprises 12 residues. Germline-derived CDR1 and CDR2 are MDHEN and SYDVKM. The CDR3 DNA is TGTGCCAGCAGTAATCTAGAAACTGAGCAGTTCTTC. It encodes CASSNLETEQFF.

The CDR3 spells CASSPPGQGKNEQFF. In nucleotides, the CDR3 is TGTGCCAGCAGCCCCCCGGGACAGGGTAAGAATGAGCAGTTCTTC. V gene TRBV5-4 combines with J gene TRBJ2-1, with 9 bases lining up with TRBD1. This CDR3 is built from 15 residues. Germline V CDR1 and CDR2: SGHNT, YYREEE (reference sequence). Losses at the gene ends were 4 bases for V and 7 bases for J; bases not matched to a gene: 9.

The chain joins TRBV7-2 to TRBJ1-1; D call uncertain. Deletions cut 3 bases from V and 1 base from J, with 0 bases between. Germline V gene lookup returns CDR1 SGHTA and CDR2 FQGNSA. The CDR3 totals 11 residues. In DNA, the CDR3 is TGTGCCAGCAGCTTGAACACTGAAGCTTTCTTT. Translated, it gives CASSLNTEAFF.

The chain uses TRBV28 and TRBJ2-7; a possible D gene is TRBD1 (6 bases). Germline CDR1 MDHEN, CDR2 SYDVKM. The CDR3 totals 14 residues. Trimming stripped 4 bases from V and 2 bases from J, with 12 bases between. CDR3 protein: CASSSPTGTYEQYV. CDR3 bases: TGTGCCAGCAGTTCCCCGACAGGTACCTACGAGCAGTACGTC.